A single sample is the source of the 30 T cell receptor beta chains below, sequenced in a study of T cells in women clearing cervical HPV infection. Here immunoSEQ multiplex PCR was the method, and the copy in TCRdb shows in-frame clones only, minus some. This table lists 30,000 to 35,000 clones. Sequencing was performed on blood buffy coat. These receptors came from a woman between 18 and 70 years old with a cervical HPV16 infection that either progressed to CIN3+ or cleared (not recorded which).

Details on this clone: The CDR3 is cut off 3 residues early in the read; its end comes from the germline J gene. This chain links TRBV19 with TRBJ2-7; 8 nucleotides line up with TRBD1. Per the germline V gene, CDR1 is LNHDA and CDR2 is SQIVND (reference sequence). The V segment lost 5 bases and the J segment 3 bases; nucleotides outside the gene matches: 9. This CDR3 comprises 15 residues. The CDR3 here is CASSLVGQGSYEQYF. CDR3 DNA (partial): TGTGCCAGTAGTTTGGTTGGACAGGGCAGCTACGAG.

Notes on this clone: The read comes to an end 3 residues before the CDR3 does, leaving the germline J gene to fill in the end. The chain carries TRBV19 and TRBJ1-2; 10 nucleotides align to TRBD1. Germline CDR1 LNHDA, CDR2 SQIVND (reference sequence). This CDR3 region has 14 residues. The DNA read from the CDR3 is TGTGCCAGTAGTATGGGACAGGGGAGGAATGAC. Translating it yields CASSMGQGRND. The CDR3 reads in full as CASSMGQGRNDYTF.

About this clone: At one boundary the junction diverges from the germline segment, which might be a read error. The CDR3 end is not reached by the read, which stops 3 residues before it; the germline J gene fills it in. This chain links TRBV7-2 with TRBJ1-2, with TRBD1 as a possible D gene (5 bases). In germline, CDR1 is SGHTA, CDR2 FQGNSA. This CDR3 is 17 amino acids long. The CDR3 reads CASSLAGTSSSTDTYTF. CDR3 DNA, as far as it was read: TGTGCCAGCAGCCTAGCAGGGACTAGCAGTAGCACAGATACC.

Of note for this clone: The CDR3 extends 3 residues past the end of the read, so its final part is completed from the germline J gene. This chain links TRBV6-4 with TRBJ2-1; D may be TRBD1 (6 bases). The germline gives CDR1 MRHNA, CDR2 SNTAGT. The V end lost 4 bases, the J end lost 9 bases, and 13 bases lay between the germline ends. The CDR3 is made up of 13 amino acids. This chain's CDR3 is CASSGEQGTEQFF. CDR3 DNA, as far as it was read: TGTGCCAGCAGTGGAGAGCAGGGGACTGAG.

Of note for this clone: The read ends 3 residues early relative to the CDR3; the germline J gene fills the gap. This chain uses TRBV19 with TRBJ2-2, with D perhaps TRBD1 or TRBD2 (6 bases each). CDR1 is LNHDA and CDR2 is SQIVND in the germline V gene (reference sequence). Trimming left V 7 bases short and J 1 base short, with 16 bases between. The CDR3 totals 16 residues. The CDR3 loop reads CASNAGHVLNTGELFF. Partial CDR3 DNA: TGTGCCAGTAACGCGGGACACGTACTGAACACCGGGGAG.

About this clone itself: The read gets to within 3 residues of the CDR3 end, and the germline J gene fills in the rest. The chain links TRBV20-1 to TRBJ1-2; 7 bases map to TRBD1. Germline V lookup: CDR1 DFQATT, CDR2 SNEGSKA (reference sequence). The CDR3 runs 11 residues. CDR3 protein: CSASRQGGYTF. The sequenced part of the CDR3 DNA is TGCAGTGCTAGCAGACAGGGAGGC.

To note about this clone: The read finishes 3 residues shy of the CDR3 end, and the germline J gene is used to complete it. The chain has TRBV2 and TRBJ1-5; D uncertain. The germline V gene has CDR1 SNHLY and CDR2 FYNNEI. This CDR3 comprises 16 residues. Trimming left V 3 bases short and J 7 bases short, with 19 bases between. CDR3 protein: CASSEPPRLIRQPQHF. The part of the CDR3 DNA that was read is TGTGCCAGCAGTGAGCCCCCCCGCCTCATCCGGCAGCCC.

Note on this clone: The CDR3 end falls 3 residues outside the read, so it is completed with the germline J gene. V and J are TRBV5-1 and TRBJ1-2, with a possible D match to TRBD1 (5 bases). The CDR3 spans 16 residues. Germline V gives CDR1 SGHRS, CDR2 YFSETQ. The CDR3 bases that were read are TGCGCCAGCAGCTTGGAGGGGCGGAGACCCAAAAACATC. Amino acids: CASSLEGRRPKNI. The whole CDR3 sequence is CASSLEGRRPKNIYTF.

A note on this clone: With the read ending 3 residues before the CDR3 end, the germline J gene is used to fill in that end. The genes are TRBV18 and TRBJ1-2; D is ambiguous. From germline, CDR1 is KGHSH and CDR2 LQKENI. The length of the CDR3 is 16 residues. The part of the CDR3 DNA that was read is TGTGCCAGCTCACCACCTTCTCTAGCGGGGAAGACTGAC. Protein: CASSPPSLAGKTD. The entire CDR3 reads CASSPPSLAGKTDYTF.

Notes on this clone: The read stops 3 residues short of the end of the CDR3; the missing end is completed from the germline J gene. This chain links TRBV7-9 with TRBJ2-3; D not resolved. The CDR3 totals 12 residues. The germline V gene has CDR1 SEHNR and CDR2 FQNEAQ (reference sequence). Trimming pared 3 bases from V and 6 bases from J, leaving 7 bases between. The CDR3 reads CASSFITDTQYF. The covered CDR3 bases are TGTGCCAGCAGCTTCATCACTGATACG. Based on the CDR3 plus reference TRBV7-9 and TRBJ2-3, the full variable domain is DTGVSQNPRHKITKRGQNVTFRCDPISEHNRLYWYRQTLGQGPEFLTYFQNEAQLEKSRLLSDRFSAERPKGSFSTLEIQRTEQGDSAMYLCASSFITDTQYFGPGTRLTVL.

Here the CDR3 reads CASSWGGTDTQYF. The sequenced part of the CDR3 DNA is TGTGCCAGCAGTTGGGGGGGCACAGATACG. The gene calls are TRBV6-2 or TRBV6-3 and TRBJ2-3; TRBD2 might be the D (6 bases). The sequenced fragment ends 3 residues before the CDR3 boundary, so the rest is inferred from the germline J gene. The CDR3 length is 13 residues. V was cut by 4 bases and J by 1 base, with 6 bases left in between. Looked up from germline, CDR1 is MNHEY and CDR2 is SVGEGT.

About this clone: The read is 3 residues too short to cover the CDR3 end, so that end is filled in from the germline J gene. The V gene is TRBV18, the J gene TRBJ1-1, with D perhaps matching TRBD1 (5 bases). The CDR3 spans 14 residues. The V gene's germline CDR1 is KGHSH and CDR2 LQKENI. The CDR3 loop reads CASSPGGSGRRAFF. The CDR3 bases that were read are TGTGCCAGCTCACCAGGGGGGTCAGGGCGTAGA. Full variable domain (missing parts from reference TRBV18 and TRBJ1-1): NAGVMQNPRHLVRRRGQEARLRCSPMKGHSHVYWYRQLPEEGLKFMVYLQKENIIDESGMPKERFSAEFPKEGPSILRIQQVVRGDSAAYFCASSPGGSGRRAFFGQGTRLTVV.

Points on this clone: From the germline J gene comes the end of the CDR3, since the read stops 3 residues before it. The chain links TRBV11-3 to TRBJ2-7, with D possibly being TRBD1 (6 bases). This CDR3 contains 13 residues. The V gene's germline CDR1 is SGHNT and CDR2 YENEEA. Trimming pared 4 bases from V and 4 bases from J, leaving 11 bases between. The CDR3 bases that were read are TGTGCCAGCAGCTCGACAGGAGGTTACGAG. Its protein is CASSSTGGYE. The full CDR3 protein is CASSSTGGYEQYF.

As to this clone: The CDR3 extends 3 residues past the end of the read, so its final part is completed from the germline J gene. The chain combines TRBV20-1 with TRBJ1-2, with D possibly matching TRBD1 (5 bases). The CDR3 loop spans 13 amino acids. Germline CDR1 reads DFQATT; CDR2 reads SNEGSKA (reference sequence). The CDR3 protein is CSAGGSGRGEYTF. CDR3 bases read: TGCAGTGCCGGGGGTAGCGGGAGAGGTGAG.

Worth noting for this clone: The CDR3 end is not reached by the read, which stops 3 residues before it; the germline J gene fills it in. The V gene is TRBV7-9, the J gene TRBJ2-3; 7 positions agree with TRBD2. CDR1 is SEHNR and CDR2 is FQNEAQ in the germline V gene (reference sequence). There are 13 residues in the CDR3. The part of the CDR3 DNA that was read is TGTGCCAGCAGCCGGATCAGCGGGGAGACG. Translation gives CASSRISGET. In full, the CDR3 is CASSRISGETQYF.

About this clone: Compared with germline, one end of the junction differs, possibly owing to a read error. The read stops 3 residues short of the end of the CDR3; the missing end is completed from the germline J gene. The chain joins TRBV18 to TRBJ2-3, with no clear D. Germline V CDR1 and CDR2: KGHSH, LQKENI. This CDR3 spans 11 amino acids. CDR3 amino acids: CASSPSETQYF. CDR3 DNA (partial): TGTGCCAGCTCACCATCAGAGACG.

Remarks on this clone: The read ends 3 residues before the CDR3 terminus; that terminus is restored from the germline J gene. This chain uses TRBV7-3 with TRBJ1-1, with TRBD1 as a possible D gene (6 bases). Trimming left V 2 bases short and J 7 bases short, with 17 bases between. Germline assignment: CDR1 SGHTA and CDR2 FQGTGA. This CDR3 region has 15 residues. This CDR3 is CASSLGGGGGGEAFF. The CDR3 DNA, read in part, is TGTGCCAGCAGCTTAGGTGGAGGGGGGGGAGGTGAA.

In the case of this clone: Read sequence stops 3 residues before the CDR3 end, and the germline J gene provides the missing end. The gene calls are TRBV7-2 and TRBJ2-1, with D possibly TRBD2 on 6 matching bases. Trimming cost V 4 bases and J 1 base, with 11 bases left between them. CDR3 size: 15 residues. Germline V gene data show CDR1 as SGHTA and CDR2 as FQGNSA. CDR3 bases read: TGTGCCAGCAGCTACCGGGACTCATCCTACAATGAG. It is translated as CASSYRDSSYNE. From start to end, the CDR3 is CASSYRDSSYNEQFF.

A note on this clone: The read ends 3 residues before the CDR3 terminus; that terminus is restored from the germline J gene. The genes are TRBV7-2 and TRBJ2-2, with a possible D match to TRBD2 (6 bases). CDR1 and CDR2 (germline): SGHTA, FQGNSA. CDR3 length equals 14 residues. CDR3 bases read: TGTGCCAGCAGCCGGGGGTCGGGTAATGAAAAG. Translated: CASSRGSGNEK. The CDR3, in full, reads CASSRGSGNEKLFF.

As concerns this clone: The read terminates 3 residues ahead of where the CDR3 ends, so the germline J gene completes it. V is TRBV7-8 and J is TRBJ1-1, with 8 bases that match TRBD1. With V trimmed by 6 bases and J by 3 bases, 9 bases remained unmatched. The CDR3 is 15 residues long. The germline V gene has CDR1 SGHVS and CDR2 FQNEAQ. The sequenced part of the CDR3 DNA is TGTGCCAGCAGTTCAAAGACAGGGGCCCACACTGAA. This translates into CASSSKTGAHTE. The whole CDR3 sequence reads CASSSKTGAHTEAFF.

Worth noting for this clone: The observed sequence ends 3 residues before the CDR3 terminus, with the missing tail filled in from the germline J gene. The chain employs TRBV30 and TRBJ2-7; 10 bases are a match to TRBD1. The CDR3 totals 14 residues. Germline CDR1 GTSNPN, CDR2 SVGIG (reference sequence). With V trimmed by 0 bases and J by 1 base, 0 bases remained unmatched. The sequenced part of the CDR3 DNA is TGTGCCTGGAGTGTGGGACAGGGGTCCTACGAG. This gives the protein CAWSVGQGSYE. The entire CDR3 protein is CAWSVGQGSYEQYF. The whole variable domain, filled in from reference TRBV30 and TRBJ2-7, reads SQTIHQWPATLVQPVGSPLSLECTVEGTSNPNLYWYRQAAGRGLQLLFYSVGIGQISSEVPQNLSASRPQDRQFILSSKKLLLSDSGFYLCAWSVGQGSYEQYFGPGTRLTVT.

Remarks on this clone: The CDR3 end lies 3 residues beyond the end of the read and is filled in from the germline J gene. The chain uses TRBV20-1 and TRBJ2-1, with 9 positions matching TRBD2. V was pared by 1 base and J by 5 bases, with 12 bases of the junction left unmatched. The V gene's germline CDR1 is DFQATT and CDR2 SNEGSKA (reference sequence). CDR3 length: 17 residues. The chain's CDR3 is CSARGGSGSFLNNEQFF. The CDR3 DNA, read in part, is TGCAGTGCTAGAGGTGGTAGCGGGAGTTTTTTGAACAATGAG.

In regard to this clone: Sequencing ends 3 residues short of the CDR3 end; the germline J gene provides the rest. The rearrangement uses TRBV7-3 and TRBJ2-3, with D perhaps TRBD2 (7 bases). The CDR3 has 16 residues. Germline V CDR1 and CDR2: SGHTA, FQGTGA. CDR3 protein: CASSLGPYGGQETQYF. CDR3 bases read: TGTGCCAGCAGCTTAGGGCCCTACGGGGGGCAAGAGACG.

The CDR3: CAWRSPTGAGANVLFF. The sequenced CDR3 bases are TGTGCCTGGCGTAGCCCCACAGGGGCTGGGGCCAACGTG. V usage is TRBV30 and J usage is TRBJ2-2, with 7 bases aligning to TRBD1. The read gets to within 3 residues of the CDR3 end, and the germline J gene fills in the rest. CDR3 size: 16 residues. In germline, CDR1 is GTSNPN, CDR2 SVGIG (reference sequence).

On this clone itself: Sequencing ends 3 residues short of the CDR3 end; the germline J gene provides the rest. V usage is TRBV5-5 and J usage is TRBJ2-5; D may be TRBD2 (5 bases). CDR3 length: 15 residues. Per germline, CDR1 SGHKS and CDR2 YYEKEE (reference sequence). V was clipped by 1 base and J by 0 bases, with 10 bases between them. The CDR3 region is CASSLFGGYQETQYF. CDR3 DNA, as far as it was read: TGTGCCAGCAGCTTGTTCGGCGGGTACCAAGAGACC.

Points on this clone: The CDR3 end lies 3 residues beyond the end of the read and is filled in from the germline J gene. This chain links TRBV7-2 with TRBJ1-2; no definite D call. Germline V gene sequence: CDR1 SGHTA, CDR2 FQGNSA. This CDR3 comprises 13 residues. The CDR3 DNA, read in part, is TGTGCCAGCAGCTTACAACAAGGAGGGGGC. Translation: CASSLQQGGG. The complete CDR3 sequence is CASSLQQGGGYTF. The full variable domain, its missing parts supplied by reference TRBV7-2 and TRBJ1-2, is GAGVSQSPSNKVTEKGKDVELRCDPISGHTALYWYRQSLGQGLEFLIYFQGNSAPDKSGLPSDRFSAERTGGSVSTLTIQRTQQEDSAVYLCASSLQQGGGYTFGSGTRLTVV.

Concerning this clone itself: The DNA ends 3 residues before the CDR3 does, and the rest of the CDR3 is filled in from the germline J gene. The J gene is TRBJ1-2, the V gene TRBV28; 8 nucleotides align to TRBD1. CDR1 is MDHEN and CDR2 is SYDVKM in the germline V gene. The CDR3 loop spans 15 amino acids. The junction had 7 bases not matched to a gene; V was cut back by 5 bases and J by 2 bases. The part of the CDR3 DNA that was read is TGTGCCAGCAGTCCTAGACAGGGGAGAAACTATGGC. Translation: CASSPRQGRNYG. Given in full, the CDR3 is CASSPRQGRNYGYTF.

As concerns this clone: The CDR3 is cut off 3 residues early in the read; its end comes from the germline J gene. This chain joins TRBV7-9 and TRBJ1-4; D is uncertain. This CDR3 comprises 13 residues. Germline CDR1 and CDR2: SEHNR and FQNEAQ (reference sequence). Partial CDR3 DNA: TGTGCCAGCAGCCTTATGAATAACTCACCA. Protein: CASSLMNNSP. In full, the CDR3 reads CASSLMNNSPLFF.

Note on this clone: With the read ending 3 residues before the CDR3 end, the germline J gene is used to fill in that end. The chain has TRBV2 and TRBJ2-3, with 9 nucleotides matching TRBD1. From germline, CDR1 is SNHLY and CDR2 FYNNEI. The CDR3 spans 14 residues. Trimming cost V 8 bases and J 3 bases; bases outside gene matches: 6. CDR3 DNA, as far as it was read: TGTGCCAGCGCGGGACAGGGTATAACAGATACG. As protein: CASAGQGITDT. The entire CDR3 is CASAGQGITDTQYF.

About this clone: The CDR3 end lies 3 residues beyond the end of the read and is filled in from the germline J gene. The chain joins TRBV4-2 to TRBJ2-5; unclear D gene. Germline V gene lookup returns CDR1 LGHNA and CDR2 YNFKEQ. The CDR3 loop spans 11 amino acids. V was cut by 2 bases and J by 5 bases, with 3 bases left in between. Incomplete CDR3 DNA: TGTGCCAGCAGCCAACGTGAGACC. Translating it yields CASSQRET. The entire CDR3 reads CASSQRETQYF.